This entry concerns a single T cell receptor (beta chain). Its target is not known. Germline lookup yields CDR1 MGHDK and CDR2 SYGVNS. The CDR3 is 15 amino acids. V shed 0 bases and J shed 4 bases, with 11 bases lying between them. Assay: immunoSEQ multiplex PCR; the TCRdb copy retains only in-frame clones and omits some. The sample consists of some 270,000 clones, roughly 85% of them appearing once. The data are from a study of cytomegalovirus exposure and HLA in healthy donors. Study findings and constraints: The authors enumerated 150 to 200 TCR beta chains as linked to cytomegalovirus. Rarity characterized most TCR sequences, yet some public TCRs appeared in many donors. Three chains tied to CMV proved CMV antigen-specific in vitro. Later, an analysis found that TCR clusters from the first cohort tended to co-occur in the roughly 110 validation repertoires.

Material: PBMCs. The chain employs TRBV25-1 and TRBJ2-3; a possible D gene is TRBD2 (7 bases). This clonotype was obtained from a woman between 18 and 29 years old in good health and CMV-seronegative. The chain's CDR3 is CASSEYGGAADTQYF. DNA of the CDR3: TGTGCCAGCAGTGAATATGGGGGGGCGGCAGATACGCAGTATTTT.